The next 13 T cell receptor beta chains were all read from a single sample in a study of cytomegalovirus exposure and HLA in healthy donors. The PCR made use of 60 Vbeta and 13 Jbeta primers. The assay was immunoSEQ multiplex PCR, and TCRdb's table has in-frame clones only and misses some. Here the sample spans about 100,000 clones, roughly 82% being singletons. What was sequenced was PBMCs. The receptors come from a woman aged 18-29 years in good health and CMV-seronegative.

The table lists this clone with a count of one. The V and J genes are TRBV18 and TRBJ1-1, with unresolved D. Germline V CDR1 and CDR2: KGHSH, LQKENI. CDR3 length: 14 residues. V shed 3 bases and J shed 0 bases, with 8 bases lying between them. As DNA, the CDR3 is TGTGCCAGCTCACCCCAGGACTTGAACACTGAAGCTTTCTTT. Translated, it gives CASSPQDLNTEAFF. The whole variable domain, remainder taken from reference TRBV18 and TRBJ1-1, is NAGVMQNPRHLVRRRGQEARLRCSPMKGHSHVYWYRQLPEEGLKFMVYLQKENIIDESGMPKERFSAEFPKEGPSILRIQQVVRGDSAAYFCASSPQDLNTEAFFGQGTRLTVV.

This clone was detected only once. The V call is TRBV7-2, the J call TRBJ1-2, with 8 bases lining up with TRBD1. J gave up 8 bases and V 5 bases, and 4 bases lay outside the gene matches. Germline loops: CDR1 SGHTA, CDR2 FQGNSA. This CDR3 has 12 amino acids. The DNA of the CDR3 is TGTGCCAGCAGCGTCCGGGACAGGGGCTACACCTTC. It encodes CASSVRDRGYTF.

This clone was seen once. V and J are TRBV11-2 and TRBJ1-1; the D gene is possibly TRBD1 (6 bases). Germline CDR1 and CDR2: SGHAT and FQNNGV. Trimming took 7 bases from V and 4 from J, leaving 19 bases between them. This CDR3 has 15 amino acids. CDR3 in DNA: TGTGCCAGCACCCCAGTCCAGGGGAGACCCACTGAAGCTTTCTTT. Translated, it gives CASTPVQGRPTEAFF. Complete variable domain (other parts from reference TRBV11-2 and TRBJ1-1): EAGVAQSPRYKIIEKRQSVAFWCNPISGHATLYWYQQILGQGPKLLIQFQNNGVVDDSQLPKDRFSAERLKGVDSTLKIQPAKLEDSAVYLCASTPVQGRPTEAFFGQGTRLTVV.

V is TRBV9 and J is TRBJ2-1; tentatively, D is TRBD2 (6 bases). In germline, CDR1 is SGDLS, CDR2 YYNGEE. Trimming removed 3 bases at V and 4 bases at J, with 14 bases between. The CDR3 contains 15 residues. The DNA for the CDR3 is TGTGCCAGCAGCGGTAGGTCGGGAGCTTACAATGAGCAGTTCTTC. This gives the protein CASSGRSGAYNEQFF.

This clone came up many times. The V call is TRBV6-6, the J call TRBJ1-2; the D is unclear. Trimming removed 7 bases from V and 4 bases from J, with 13 bases in between. Germline values: CDR1 MNHNY, CDR2 SVGAGI (reference sequence). The CDR3 spans 13 residues. DNA of the CDR3: TGTGCCAGCAAAACGGCTGGGAGCTATGGCTACACCTTC. As protein: CASKTAGSYGYTF.

The sample holds many counts of this clone. This chain links TRBV10-2 with TRBJ2-3; 12 nucleotides match TRBD2. The CDR3 extends over 15 amino acids. With V trimmed by 2 bases and J by 6 bases, 3 bases remained unmatched. In germline, CDR1 is WSHSY, CDR2 SAAADI. This CDR3 reads CASSELAGGSDTQYF. CDR3 DNA sequence: TGCGCCAGCAGTGAGCTAGCGGGAGGGTCGGATACGCAGTATTTT.

In the case of this clone: A read error may produce the germline difference seen at one junction end. The chain recombines TRBV25-1 with TRBJ2-7; unclear D gene. The CDR3 loop spans 12 amino acids. Germline V gene sequence: CDR1 MGHDK, CDR2 SYGVNS. This chain's CDR3 is CASSDFSHEQYF. CDR3 coding DNA: TGTGCCAGCAGTGATTTCTCCCACGAGCAGTACTTC.

The chain uses TRBV4-1 and TRBJ2-3; 11 nucleotides match TRBD2. Germline CDR1 and CDR2: MGHRA and YSYEKL. The ends lost 8 bases at V and 0 bases at J; junction bases unmatched: 13. The CDR3 contains 18 residues. This CDR3 is CASRSSPGLAASTDTQYF. CDR3 bases: TGCGCCAGCCGGAGCTCCCCGGGACTAGCGGCTAGCACAGATACGCAGTATTTT.

V usage is TRBV5-4 and J usage is TRBJ2-3; D is ambiguous. Trimming took off 3 bases at V and 6 bases at J, with 8 bases between the two ends. This CDR3 region has 12 residues. The V gene's germline CDR1 is SGHNT and CDR2 YYREEE (reference sequence). In DNA, the CDR3 is TGTGCCAGCAGCTACAACGGGGATACGCAGTATTTT. Residues: CASSYNGDTQYF.

The rearrangement joins TRBV29-1 to TRBJ2-1, with TRBD2 as a possible D gene (6 bases). In germline, CDR1 is SQVTM, CDR2 ANQGSEA. The CDR3 is 14 residues long. The CDR3 DNA is TGCAGTGCAGTAGCGGTCTCATCCTACAATGAGCAGTTCTTC. Its translation is CSAVAVSSYNEQFF.

This rearrangement joins TRBV7-9 to TRBJ2-7; the D gene is possibly TRBD2 (5 bases). The CDR3 totals 12 residues. The germline V and J ends were trimmed by 2 bases and 6 bases, with 8 bases remaining between them. The germline V gene encodes CDR1 SEHNR and CDR2 FQNEAQ (reference sequence). CDR3 sequence reads: CASSLSAGEQYF. CDR3 sequence (DNA): TGTGCCAGCAGCTTAAGTGCGGGCGAGCAGTACTTC.

The chain employs TRBV7-2 and TRBJ2-5, with TRBD1 as a possible D gene (5 bases). The CDR3 length is 16 residues. Per germline, CDR1 SGHTA and CDR2 FQGNSA. Deletions cut 3 bases from V and 1 base from J, with 15 bases between. Here the CDR3 DNA reads TGTGCCAGCAGCTTGGATCTCCGGACAAGCCAAGAGACCCAGTACTTC. As protein: CASSLDLRTSQETQYF. Supplemented by reference TRBV7-2 and TRBJ2-5, the full variable domain reads GAGVSQSPSNKVTEKGKDVELRCDPISGHTALYWYRQSLGQGLEFLIYFQGNSAPDKSGLPSDRFSAERTGGSVSTLTIQRTQQEDSAVYLCASSLDLRTSQETQYFGPGTRLLVL.

This clone occurred once. V is TRBV7-9 and J is TRBJ2-2; 14 nucleotides agree with TRBD2. The CDR3 sequence is 17 residues long. V shed 5 bases, J shed 5 bases, and the junction held 7 bases outside the gene matches. CDR1 SEHNR and CDR2 FQNEAQ come from the germline V gene (reference sequence). The CDR3 DNA sequence: TGTGCCAGCAGCCCCGGACTAGCGGGGGGTGGTACCGGGGAGCTGTTTTTT. It translates to CASSPGLAGGGTGELFF.